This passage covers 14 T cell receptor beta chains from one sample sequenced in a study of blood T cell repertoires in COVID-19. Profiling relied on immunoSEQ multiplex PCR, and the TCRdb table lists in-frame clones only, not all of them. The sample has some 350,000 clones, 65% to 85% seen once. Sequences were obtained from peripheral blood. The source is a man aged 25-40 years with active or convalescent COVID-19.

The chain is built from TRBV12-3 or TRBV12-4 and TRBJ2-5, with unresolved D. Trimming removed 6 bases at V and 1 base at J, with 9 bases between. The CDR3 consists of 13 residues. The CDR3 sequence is CASSLSLQETQYF. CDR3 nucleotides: TGTGCCAGCAGCCTTTCCCTCCAAGAGACCCAGTACTTC.

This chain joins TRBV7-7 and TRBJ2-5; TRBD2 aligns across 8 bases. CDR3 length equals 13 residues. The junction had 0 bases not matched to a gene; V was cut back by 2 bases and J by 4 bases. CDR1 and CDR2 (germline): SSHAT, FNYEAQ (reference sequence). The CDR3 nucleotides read TGTGCCAGCAGCTTAAGCGGGGGAGAGACCCAGTACTTC. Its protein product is CASSLSGGETQYF. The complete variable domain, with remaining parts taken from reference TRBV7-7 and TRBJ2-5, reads GAGVSQSPRYKVTKRGQDVTLRCDPISSHATLYWYQQALGQGPEFLTYFNYEAQPDKSGLPSDRFSAERPEGSISTLTIQRTEQRDSAMYRCASSLSGGETQYFGPGTRLLVL.

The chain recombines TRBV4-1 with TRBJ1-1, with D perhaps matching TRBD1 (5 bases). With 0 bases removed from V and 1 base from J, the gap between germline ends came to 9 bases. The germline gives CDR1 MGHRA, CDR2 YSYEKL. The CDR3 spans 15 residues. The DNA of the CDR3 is TGCGCCAGCAGCCAAGAGAGCAGGGAGAACACTGAAGCTTTCTTT. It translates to CASSQESRENTEAFF.

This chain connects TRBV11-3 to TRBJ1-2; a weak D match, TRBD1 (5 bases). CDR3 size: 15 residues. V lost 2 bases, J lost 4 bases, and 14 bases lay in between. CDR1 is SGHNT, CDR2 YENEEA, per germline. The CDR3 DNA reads TGTGCCAGCAGCTTAAGTGGGCGGGGCACCTATGGCTACACCTTC. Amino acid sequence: CASSLSGRGTYGYTF.

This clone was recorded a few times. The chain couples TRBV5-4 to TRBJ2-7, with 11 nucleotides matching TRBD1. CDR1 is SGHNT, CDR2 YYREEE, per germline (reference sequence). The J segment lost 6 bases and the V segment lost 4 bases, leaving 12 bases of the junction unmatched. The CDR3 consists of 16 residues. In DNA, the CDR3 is TGTGCCAGCAGCAACCGATTCACCGGGACAGGGGGCGAGCAGTACTTC. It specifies CASSNRFTGTGGEQYF.

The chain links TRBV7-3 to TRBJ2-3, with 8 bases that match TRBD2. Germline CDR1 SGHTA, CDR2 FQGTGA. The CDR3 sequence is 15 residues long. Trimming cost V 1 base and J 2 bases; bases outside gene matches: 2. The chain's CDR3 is CASSLIGGVTDTQYF. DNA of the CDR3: TGTGCCAGCAGCTTAATCGGGGGGGTCACAGATACGCAGTATTTT.

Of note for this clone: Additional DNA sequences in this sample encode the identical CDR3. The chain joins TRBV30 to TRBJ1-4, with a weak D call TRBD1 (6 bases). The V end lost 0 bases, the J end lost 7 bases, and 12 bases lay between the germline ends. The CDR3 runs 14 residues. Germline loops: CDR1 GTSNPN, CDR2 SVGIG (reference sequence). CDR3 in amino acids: CAWSVRGGSEKLFF. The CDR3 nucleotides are TGTGCCTGGAGTGTACGCGGGGGCTCTGAAAAACTGTTTTTT.

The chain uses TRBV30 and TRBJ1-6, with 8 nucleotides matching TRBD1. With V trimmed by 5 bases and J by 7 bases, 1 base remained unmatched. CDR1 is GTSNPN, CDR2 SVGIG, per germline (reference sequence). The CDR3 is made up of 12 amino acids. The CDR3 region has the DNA TGTGCCTGGGGACAGGGAAATTCACCCCTCCACTTT. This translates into CAWGQGNSPLHF.

In DNA form, the CDR3 reads TGTGCTAGTGGTCCCTCCCTAGCGGGGGATTCAGATACGCAGTATTTT. It specifies CASGPSLAGDSDTQYF. The V gene is TRBV12-5, the J gene TRBJ2-3; TRBD2 agrees at 10 bases. Germline lookup yields CDR1 LGHNT and CDR2 FRNRAP. This CDR3 is 16 amino acids long. With 5 bases clipped from V and 4 bases from J, the junction kept 9 bases outside the gene matches.

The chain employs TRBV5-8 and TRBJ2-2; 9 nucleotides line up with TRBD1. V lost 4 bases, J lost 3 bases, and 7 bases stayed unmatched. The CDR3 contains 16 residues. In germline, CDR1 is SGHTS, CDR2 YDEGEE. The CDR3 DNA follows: TGTGCCAGCAGCCTGACGGACAGGGGCGACACCGGGGAGCTGTTTTTT. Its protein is CASSLTDRGDTGELFF.

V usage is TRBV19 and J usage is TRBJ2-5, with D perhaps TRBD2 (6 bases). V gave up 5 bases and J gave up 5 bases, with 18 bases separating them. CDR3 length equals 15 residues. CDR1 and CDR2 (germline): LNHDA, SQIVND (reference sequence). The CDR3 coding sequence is TGTGCCAGTAGTTTCCACAGGACTGGAGGGGAGACCCAGTACTTC. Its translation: CASSFHRTGGETQYF.

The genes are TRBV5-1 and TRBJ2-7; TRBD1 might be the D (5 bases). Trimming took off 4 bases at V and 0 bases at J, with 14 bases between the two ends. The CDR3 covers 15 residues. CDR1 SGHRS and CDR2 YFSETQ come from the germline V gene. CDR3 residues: CASSPGYRASYEQYF. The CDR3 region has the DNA TGCGCCAGCAGCCCAGGGTATAGGGCCTCCTACGAGCAGTACTTC.

This CDR3 is CASTGVRSGYTF. As DNA, the CDR3 is TGTGCCAGCACCGGGGTCCGAAGTGGCTACACCTTC. The V gene is TRBV6-5, the J gene TRBJ1-2; D unclear. The CDR3 runs 12 residues. Trimming removed 7 bases from V and 7 bases from J, with 13 bases in between. The germline gives CDR1 MNHEY, CDR2 SVGAGI.

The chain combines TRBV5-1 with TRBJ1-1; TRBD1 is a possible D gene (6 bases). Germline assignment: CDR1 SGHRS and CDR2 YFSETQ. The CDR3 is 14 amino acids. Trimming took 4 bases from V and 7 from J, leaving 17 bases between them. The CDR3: CASSPRGGTNEAFF. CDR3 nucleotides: TGCGCCAGCAGCCCAAGGGGGGGGACTAATGAAGCTTTCTTT.